Below are 28 T cell receptor beta chains sequenced from a single sample in a study of blood T cell repertoires in COVID-19. Assay used: immunoSEQ multiplex PCR; TCRdb lists only in-frame clones, some missing. The sample has some 23,000 clones; around 86% are singletons. Sequenced material: peripheral blood. These receptors were obtained from a woman aged 80 or over with acute or convalescent COVID-19.

About this clone: A read error may produce the germline difference seen at one junction end. The chain is built from TRBV29-1 and TRBJ1-2; 9 bases line up with TRBD1. Germline CDR1 and CDR2: SQVTM and ANQGSEA. The CDR3 has 11 amino acids. The CDR3: CSVAGTGSFSF. The DNA of the CDR3 is TGCAGCGTCGCCGGGACAGGGTCTTTCTCCTTC.

J is TRBJ2-7 and V is TRBV7-2; D is unclear. The V end lost 0 bases, the J end lost 0 bases, and 9 bases lay between the germline ends. This CDR3 contains 15 residues. CDR1 is SGHTA and CDR2 is FQGNSA in the germline V gene. This CDR3 reads CASSLAKPLSYEQYF. Written as DNA, the CDR3 is TGTGCCAGCAGCTTAGCGAAGCCACTCTCCTACGAGCAGTACTTC.

The chain couples TRBV9 to TRBJ1-6; 7 nucleotides align to TRBD1. After removal of 0 bases from V and 8 bases from J, the junction contained 2 bases not matched to a gene. Germline-derived CDR1 and CDR2 are SGDLS and YYNGEE. The CDR3 totals 14 residues. CDR3 coding DNA: TGTGCCAGCAGCGTAGGAGGACAGGATTCACCCCTCCACTTT. Its translation is CASSVGGQDSPLHF.

The chain has TRBV18 and TRBJ1-2; no reliable D call. Trimming stripped 0 bases from V and 2 bases from J, with 16 bases between. The CDR3 runs 17 residues. Germline V gene lookup returns CDR1 KGHSH and CDR2 LQKENI. For the CDR3, the DNA is TGTGCCAGCTCACCACCGAACAGTCCCGGCCGAAACTATGGCTACACCTTC. Translation gives CASSPPNSPGRNYGYTF.

This sequence joins TRBV7-9 and TRBJ2-7, with TRBD1 identical over 8 bases. The V segment lost 4 bases and the J segment 3 bases; nucleotides outside the gene matches: 5. This CDR3 is 14 amino acids long. Germline V gene data show CDR1 as SEHNR and CDR2 as FQNEAQ (reference sequence). CDR3 region: CASSSDRASYEQYF. The DNA of the CDR3 is TGTGCCAGCAGCTCGGACAGGGCCAGCTACGAGCAGTACTTC.

The chain links TRBV4-2 to TRBJ2-7; 8 bases line up with TRBD2. CDR1 is LGHNA, CDR2 YNFKEQ, per germline. Germline trimming cut 2 bases from V and 5 bases from J; bases unmatched to any gene: 8. CDR3 length: 15 residues. CDR3 loop: CASSQPAGTRDEQYF. CDR3 DNA: TGTGCCAGCAGCCAACCAGCAGGGACTAGAGACGAGCAGTACTTC.

V and J are TRBV7-2 and TRBJ2-3; D might be TRBD2 (9 bases). Trimming pared 5 bases from V and 5 bases from J, leaving 20 bases between. CDR3 length: 16 residues. Germline V lookup: CDR1 SGHTA, CDR2 FQGNSA. The CDR3 spells CASSPRGPSGIDTQYF. In nucleotides, the CDR3 is TGTGCCAGCAGCCCCAGGGGGCCTAGCGGGATAGATACGCAGTATTTT.

The chain joins TRBV6-4 to TRBJ2-7; 7 nucleotides align to TRBD2. The germline V gene encodes CDR1 MRHNA and CDR2 SNTAGT. With V trimmed by 7 bases and J by 4 bases, 10 bases remained unmatched. There are 14 residues in the CDR3. CDR3 in amino acids: CASIEGGEAYEQYF. As DNA, the CDR3 is TGTGCCAGCATCGAGGGAGGGGAAGCTTACGAGCAGTACTTC.

This chain uses TRBV7-3 with TRBJ2-1; D might be TRBD2 (5 bases). From germline, CDR1 is SGHTA and CDR2 FQGTGA. V lost 5 bases and J 8 bases, leaving 19 bases between the germline ends. This CDR3 has 15 amino acids. The CDR3 nucleotides read TGTGCCAGCAGCCCCGACGGGCGGCTGCGGGATGAGCAGTTCTTC. Translating it yields CASSPDGRLRDEQFF.

The chain is built from TRBV19 and TRBJ1-6, with D perhaps matching TRBD1 (6 bases). Per germline, CDR1 LNHDA and CDR2 SQIVND (reference sequence). The CDR3 spans 18 residues. The germline V and J ends were trimmed by 5 bases and 7 bases, with 24 bases remaining between them. This chain's CDR3 is CASSLQPTRGASNSPLHF. The CDR3 DNA reads TGTGCCAGTAGTCTACAACCAACCAGGGGAGCGTCAAATTCACCCCTCCACTTT.

This chain joins TRBV6-5 and TRBJ2-1; D call uncertain. This CDR3 region has 15 residues. Between the trimmed V and J ends, which lost 6 bases and 4 bases, there was a span of 16 bases. Per germline, CDR1 MNHEY and CDR2 SVGAGI. The CDR3 DNA is TGTGCCAGCAGCACCGCGACGATCGGGTACAATGAGCAGTTCTTC. Residues: CASSTATIGYNEQFF.

This chain joins TRBV30 and TRBJ1-1; a weak D match, TRBD1 (6 bases). CDR3 size: 18 residues. Germline loops: CDR1 GTSNPN, CDR2 SVGIG (reference sequence). V gave up 4 bases and J gave up 0 bases, with 24 bases separating them. The CDR3 sequence is CAWTSKGRGLAMNTEAFF. In DNA form, the CDR3 reads TGTGCCTGGACCTCCAAGGGCAGGGGTCTGGCGATGAACACTGAAGCTTTCTTT.

This clone was seen a handful of times. The chain carries TRBV19 and TRBJ1-5; D may be TRBD1 (5 bases). This CDR3 region has 14 residues. Trimming removed 5 bases from V and 3 bases from J, with 11 bases in between. Germline CDR1 and CDR2: LNHDA and SQIVND (reference sequence). This CDR3 is CASSLGGDNQPQHF. The CDR3 DNA sequence: TGTGCCAGTAGTCTCGGGGGGGACAATCAGCCCCAGCATTTT.

This clone has more than one count but fewer than ten. The genes are TRBV3-1 (or the pseudogene TRBV3-2) and TRBJ1-1, with unresolved D. CDR3 size: 15 residues. The V and J ends lost 0 bases and 1 base respectively, with 9 bases between them. Germline V gene sequence: CDR1 LGHDT, CDR2 YNNKEL (reference sequence). This CDR3 reads CASSQERLPNTEAFF. In nucleotides, the CDR3 is TGTGCCAGCAGCCAAGAAAGACTGCCGAACACTGAAGCTTTCTTT.

This clone showed up just once. The rearrangement links TRBV21-1 to TRBJ2-5; TRBD2 is taken as the D call from the table, unchecked against the DNA. TRBV21-1 is deemed a pseudogene. This CDR3 is 19 amino acids long. In DNA, the CDR3 is TGTGCCAGCAGCTCCAAGGGGGGAGGGACGGGCGAACGTCAAGAGACCCAGTACTTC. Translated, it gives CASSSKGGGTGERQETQYF.

The chain employs TRBV21-1 and TRBJ1-1; TRBD1 is taken as the D call from the table, unchecked against the DNA. TRBV21-1 is tagged as a pseudogene. The CDR3 extends over 14 amino acids. CDR3 amino acids: CASTLQGVYTEAFF. CDR3 nucleotide sequence: TGTGCCAGCACCCTACAGGGTGTGTACACTGAAGCTTTCTTT.

The chain is built from TRBV18 and TRBJ1-2; TRBD1 is a possible D gene (5 bases). The V end lost 5 bases, the J end lost 5 bases, and 15 bases lay between the germline ends. The CDR3 totals 14 residues. Germline values: CDR1 KGHSH, CDR2 LQKENI. The CDR3 DNA reads as TGTGCCAGCTCAGAACAAAAAGGGGATTATGGCTACACCTTC. The encoded protein is CASSEQKGDYGYTF.

The chain employs TRBV5-8 and TRBJ1-4, with 9 bases identical to TRBD1. Germline-derived CDR1 and CDR2 are SGHTS and YDEGEE. The CDR3 consists of 15 residues. V was pared by 4 bases and J by 7 bases, with 8 bases of the junction left unmatched. CDR3 nucleotide sequence: TGTGCCAGCAGCCTTCGGACAGGGGTCGGTGAAAAACTGTTTTTT. It is translated as CASSLRTGVGEKLFF.

The V call is TRBV30, the J call TRBJ1-2; D not certain. The CDR3 runs 12 residues. Germline V gene sequence: CDR1 GTSNPN, CDR2 SVGIG (reference sequence). Trimming pared 1 base from V and 5 bases from J, leaving 8 bases between. The CDR3: CAWSGSEYGYTF. CDR3 nucleotide sequence: TGTGCCTGGAGTGGGTCGGAGTATGGCTACACCTTC.

The gene calls are TRBV3-1 (or the pseudogene TRBV3-2) and TRBJ1-2; no definite D call. This CDR3 has 12 residues. Germline values: CDR1 LGHDT, CDR2 YNNKEL (reference sequence). V shed 1 base and J shed 8 bases, with 8 bases lying between them. This CDR3 is CASSQAGNGYTF. The CDR3 region has the DNA TGTGCCAGCAGCCAAGCGGGGAACGGCTACACCTTC.

The V gene is TRBV13, the J gene TRBJ1-3; 8 bases match TRBD1. The junction had 2 bases not matched to a gene; V was cut back by 5 bases and J by 2 bases. Germline CDR1 is PRHDT and CDR2 is FYEKMQ (reference sequence). There are 14 residues in the CDR3. CDR3 bases: TGTGCCAGCAGCCGACAGGGGACTGGAAACACCATATATTTT. It yields the protein CASSRQGTGNTIYF.

The chain uses TRBV7-2 and TRBJ2-2; no definite D call. The CDR3 runs 12 residues. The V gene lost 6 bases and the J gene lost 1 base, with 3 bases spanning the gap. CDR1 is SGHTA and CDR2 is FQGNSA in the germline V gene. In DNA, the CDR3 is TGTGCCAGCAGTCTGAACACCGGGGAGCTGTTTTTT. It codes for CASSLNTGELFF.

J is TRBJ1-2 and V is TRBV4-1; 8 bases fit TRBD1. V shed 0 bases, J shed 1 base, and the junction held 4 bases outside the gene matches. The CDR3 has 16 amino acids. The V gene's germline CDR1 is MGHRA and CDR2 YSYEKL. CDR3 residues: CASSQELTGGNYGYTF. In nucleotides, the CDR3 is TGCGCCAGCAGCCAAGAACTAACAGGGGGTAACTATGGCTACACCTTC.

This clone was observed a single time. The chain employs TRBV18 and TRBJ1-2; TRBD1 agrees at 7 bases. J lost 4 bases, V lost 0 bases, and 2 bases had no gene match. CDR1 is KGHSH, CDR2 LQKENI, per germline. CDR3 length equals 14 residues. CDR3 region: CASSPPGQTYGYTF. The CDR3, as DNA: TGTGCCAGCTCACCACCGGGACAGACCTATGGCTACACCTTC.

The V and J genes are TRBV5-5 and TRBJ1-1; 11 bases fit TRBD1. The CDR3 is 15 amino acids. Unmatched junction bases numbered 6, after V lost 4 bases and J lost 4 bases. The germline V gene encodes CDR1 SGHKS and CDR2 YYEKEE (reference sequence). The CDR3 loop reads CASSDPGQGGTEAFF. The CDR3 DNA sequence: TGTGCCAGCAGCGATCCGGGACAGGGGGGCACTGAAGCTTTCTTT.

The chain combines TRBV30 with TRBJ1-1; 9 bases agree with TRBD1. This CDR3 region has 14 residues. Germline V gene lookup returns CDR1 GTSNPN and CDR2 SVGIG (reference sequence). The trim removed 0 bases at V and 9 bases at J, leaving 8 bases unmatched. The CDR3 DNA reads as TGTGCCTGGAGTGTGCACTCGGGACAGGGTAAAGCTTTCTTT. It codes for CAWSVHSGQGKAFF.

This rearrangement joins TRBV14 to TRBJ2-3, with 12 nucleotides matching TRBD2. This CDR3 is built from 19 residues. The V segment lost 1 base and the J segment 0 bases; nucleotides outside the gene matches: 8. In germline, CDR1 is SGHDN, CDR2 FVKESK. The CDR3 DNA sequence: TGTGCCAGCAGCCAAGTGAGACTAGCGGGGGACGCTAGCACAGATACGCAGTATTTT. It translates to CASSQVRLAGDASTDTQYF.

The chain couples TRBV7-6 to TRBJ2-1, with 11 bases that match TRBD2. Germline lookup yields CDR1 SGHVS and CDR2 FNYEAQ. This CDR3 region has 15 residues. Trimming at V came to 5 bases and at J to 4 bases, leaving 4 bases not matched to a gene. The CDR3 sequence is CASSPTSGEYNEQFF. CDR3 sequence (DNA): TGTGCCAGCAGCCCGACTAGCGGGGAATACAATGAGCAGTTCTTC.